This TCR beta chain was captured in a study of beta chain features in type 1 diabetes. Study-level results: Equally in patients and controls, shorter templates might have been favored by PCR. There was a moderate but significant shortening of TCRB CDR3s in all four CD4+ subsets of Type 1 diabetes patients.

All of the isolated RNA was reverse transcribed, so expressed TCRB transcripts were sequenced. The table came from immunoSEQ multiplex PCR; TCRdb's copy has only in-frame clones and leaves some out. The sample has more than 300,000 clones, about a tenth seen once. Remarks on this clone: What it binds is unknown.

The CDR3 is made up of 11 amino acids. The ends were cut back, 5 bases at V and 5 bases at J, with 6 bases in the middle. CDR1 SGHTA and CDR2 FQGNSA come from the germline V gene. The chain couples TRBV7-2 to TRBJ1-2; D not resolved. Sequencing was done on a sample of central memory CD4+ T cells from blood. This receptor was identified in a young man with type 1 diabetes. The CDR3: CASSLLYGYTF. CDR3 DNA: TGTGCCAGCAGCCTTTTGTATGGCTACACCTTC.